A single TCR beta chain is shown here with its context. This record belongs to a study of shared clonotypes between healthy human individuals. All donors were healthy HIV-negative adults lacking recent acute infections or vaccinations. TCRdb's copy holds only in-frame clones and misses some; the assay was immunoSEQ multiplex PCR. Of approximately 500,000 clones listed, 79% are singletons. The ends were cut back, 3 bases at V and 2 bases at J, with 9 bases in the middle. The V gene's germline CDR1 is KGHSH and CDR2 LQKENI. This CDR3 has 14 amino acids. The rearrangement joins TRBV18 to TRBJ2-3; weak D call: TRBD1 (5 bases). The sequenced material came from PBMCs. This TCR derives from a woman between 35 and 50 years old in good health. Some clones in this sample may be carry-over from other donors' samples. The CDR3 bases are TGTGCCAGCTCACCGGCAGGGAACACAGATACGCAGTATTTT. Translation: CASSPAGNTDTQYF.